This record covers a single T cell receptor beta chain. The sample is drawn from a study of blood T cell repertoires in COVID-19. Study as a whole: Both acute and convalescent COVID-19 samples were obtained from the United States, Italy and Spain. The analysed material was cDNA or gDNA that came from T cells, B-cell-depleted T cells, or PBMCs.

The CDR3 spans 13 residues. CDR1 MDHEN and CDR2 SYDVKM come from the germline V gene. V was shortened by 7 bases and J by 4 bases, with 13 bases between the two germline ends. Methods used by the authors: By means of reference gene primer amplification, nucleated cell counts were estimated. Measured with immunoSEQ multiplex PCR; TCRdb has only the in-frame clones, and not every one. That table gives V, J and clone size, and the DNA gave D and trimming. The table has about 120,000 clones, about 87% seen once. The sample taken for sequencing was peripheral blood. The J gene is TRBJ1-2, the V gene TRBV28, with a possible D match to TRBD1 (6 bases). This receptor was taken from a woman in her 70s with acute or convalescent COVID-19. The CDR3 bases are TGTGCCAGCATTAGGGGGGGTTCCTATGGCTACACCTTC. Its protein product is CASIRGGSYGYTF.